Listed here are 5 T cell receptor beta chains from one sample, sequenced in a study of Graves' ophthalmopathy and Graves' hyperthyroidism. RNA transcripts were the source from which TCR beta CDR3 regions were amplified. HTBI primers were employed in first-round RT-PCR, then a second-round multiplex PCR followed. MiXCR was run by TCRdb on the multiplex PCR reads, yielding one entry per CDR3 protein. The sample has around 660,000 distinct CDR3 sequences, roughly 41% seen once; the top ten hold more than 3%. Sample: peripheral blood. Source of these receptors: an adult man with Graves' ophthalmopathy.

The J gene is TRBJ1-2, the V gene TRBV11-2; no firm D call. The CDR3 contains 16 residues. In germline, CDR1 is SGHAT, CDR2 FQNNGV. V lost 5 bases, J lost 0 bases, and 16 bases lay in between. The chain's CDR3 is CASSTPTQVSNYGYTF. CDR3 sequence (DNA): TGTGCCAGCAGCACCCCGACGCAGGTGTCTAACTATGGCTACACCTTC.

This clonotype was recorded at least ten times. This chain uses TRBV7-6 with TRBJ2-5, with a possible D match to TRBD2 (5 bases). The CDR3 contains 13 residues. Germline values: CDR1 SGHVS, CDR2 FNYEAQ. Trimming pared 0 bases from V and 3 bases from J, leaving 5 bases between. The CDR3 DNA reads TGTGCCAGCAGCTTAGCGAGGGAAGAGACCCAGTACTTC. It yields the protein CASSLAREETQYF.

The chain recombines TRBV7-9 with TRBJ2-7; D is possibly TRBD2 (5 bases). The CDR3 spans 16 residues. V dropped 5 bases and J dropped 2 bases, with 19 bases sitting between them. CDR1 and CDR2 from the germline V gene are SEHNR and FQNEAQ (reference sequence). The CDR3 DNA is TGTGCCAGCAGCCAAGCGTCTGGGCGGGCAACCTACGAGCAGTACTTC. Translating it yields CASSQASGRATYEQYF.

This rearrangement joins TRBV25-1 to TRBJ2-5; possible D gene TRBD2, 6 bases. Germline CDR1 is MGHDK and CDR2 is SYGVNS. This CDR3 comprises 16 residues. Trimming shortened V by 4 bases and J by 5 bases, and 20 bases separated the two germline ends. The CDR3 sequence is CASSASVPRAQETQYF. The CDR3 DNA reads TGTGCCAGCAGTGCTAGCGTCCCCAGGGCCCAGGAGACCCAGTACTTC. The whole variable domain, filled in from reference TRBV25-1 and TRBJ2-5, reads EADIYQTPRYLVIGTGKKITLECSQTMGHDKMYWYQQDPGMELHLIHYSYGVNSTEKGDLSSESTVSRIRTEHFPLTLESARPSHTSQYLCASSASVPRAQETQYFGPGTRLLVL.

About this clonotype: A single base separates this from a much larger clone, so it may be a read error. The chain is built from TRBV7-2 and TRBJ2-7; 9 bases map to TRBD1. Unmatched junction bases numbered 5, after V lost 5 bases and J lost 0 bases. Germline lookup yields CDR1 SGHTA and CDR2 FQGNSA. The CDR3 loop spans 15 amino acids. CDR3 amino acids: CASSKGTGSSYEQYV. DNA for the CDR3: TGTGCCAGCAGCAAGGGGACAGGGAGCTCCTACGAGCAGTACGTC.